Sequencing of this T cell receptor beta chain was carried out in a study of cytomegalovirus exposure and HLA in healthy donors. Measured with immunoSEQ multiplex PCR; TCRdb has only the in-frame clones, and not every one. The table includes about 130,000 clones, 85% to 95% detected once. The CDR3 sequence is 15 residues long. Germline lookup yields CDR1 SNHLY and CDR2 FYNNEI. The trim removed 7 bases at V and 8 bases at J, leaving 11 bases unmatched. For this clone: Its antigen is unknown.

Study observations and caveats: Published work reported that the classifier diagnosed cytomegalovirus status with high specificity and sensitivity. Specificity for CMV antigens was confirmed in vitro for a few of the CMV-associated chains.

The sample consisted of PBMCs. The TCR sequence derives from a man aged 18 to 30 in good health and CMV-seropositive. V usage is TRBV2 and J usage is TRBJ2-1; 10 nucleotides match TRBD2. As DNA, the CDR3 is TGTGCCAGCAAATTACCGGGACTAGCGTCCCATGAGCAGTTCTTC. This sequence encodes CASKLPGLASHEQFF.